A single sample is the source of the 6 T cell receptor beta chains below, sequenced in a study of blood T cell repertoires in COVID-19 (dated by TCRdb to 2018 to 2021). To prepare the library, the immunoSEQ multiplex PCR assay was applied. TCRdb obtained this table from immuneACCESS and retained in-frame rearrangements with V and J assigned. These tables miss some clones; where compared with another copy, unresolved V genes account for less than half of the shortfall, and the remainder is unexplained. The sample data list over 300,000 clones, and 65% to 90% of these were observed just once. In total, the top ten clones hold less than 11% of the sample. Sequenced: PBMCs or T cells enriched from blood (not recorded which). These receptor sequences come from a woman younger than 35 who had recovered from COVID-19.

J is TRBJ1-2 and V is TRBV13; TRBD1 matches at 7 bases. This CDR3 comprises 15 residues. The germline CDR1 and CDR2 sequences are PRHDT and FYEKMQ (reference sequence). The V segment lost 6 bases and the J segment 6 bases; nucleotides outside the gene matches: 13. CDR3 region: CASRKAGTEKDGYTF. The CDR3, as DNA: TGTGCCAGCAGGAAAGCCGGGACAGAGAAAGATGGCTACACCTTC.

This clone was seen only once. The chain has TRBV10-3 and TRBJ2-3, with 7 bases that match TRBD1. The V gene end was trimmed by 4 bases and the J gene end by 0 bases; junction bases not matched to a gene: 7. The CDR3 has 16 amino acids. Germline CDR1 ENHRY, CDR2 SYGVKD. CDR3: CAISARDSRSTDTQYF. For the CDR3, the DNA is TGTGCCATCAGTGCCCGGGACAGCCGAAGCACAGATACGCAGTATTTT.

The chain employs TRBV2 and TRBJ2-7; 8 bases align to TRBD1. From germline, CDR1 is SNHLY and CDR2 FYNNEI. This CDR3 region has 14 residues. The junction had 4 bases not matched to a gene; V was cut back by 6 bases and J by 0 bases. The CDR3: CASRRQGSSYEQYF. In nucleotides, the CDR3 is TGTGCCAGCAGGAGACAGGGGAGCTCCTACGAGCAGTACTTC.

The V gene is TRBV5-1, the J gene TRBJ2-2, with 9 positions matching TRBD1. The J segment lost 1 base and the V segment lost 0 bases, leaving 7 bases of the junction unmatched. Germline V CDR1 and CDR2: SGHRS, YFSETQ. CDR3 length equals 18 residues. As DNA, the CDR3 is TGCGCCAGCAGCTTGGCCTTTGGGACAGGGAGGAACACCGGGGAGCTGTTTTTT. The encoded protein is CASSLAFGTGRNTGELFF.

This chain uses TRBV19 with TRBJ2-3; 9 bases are shared with TRBD2. Germline V CDR1 and CDR2: LNHDA, SQIVND (reference sequence). The CDR3 extends over 14 amino acids. The V and J ends lost 6 bases and 4 bases, in that order; junction bases with no gene match: 5. In DNA, the CDR3 is TGTGCCAGTAGCACGGGACTAGCTCCAGATACGCAGTATTTT. Translation gives CASSTGLAPDTQYF.

V and J are TRBV10-1 and TRBJ2-7; D gene ambiguous. V lost 0 bases and J 2 bases, leaving 8 bases between the germline ends. This CDR3 spans 14 amino acids. CDR1 and CDR2 (germline): WNHNN, SYGVQD (reference sequence). CDR3 region: CASSESGPAYEQYF. The CDR3 nucleotides are TGCGCCAGCAGTGAGTCTGGCCCAGCCTACGAGCAGTACTTC.